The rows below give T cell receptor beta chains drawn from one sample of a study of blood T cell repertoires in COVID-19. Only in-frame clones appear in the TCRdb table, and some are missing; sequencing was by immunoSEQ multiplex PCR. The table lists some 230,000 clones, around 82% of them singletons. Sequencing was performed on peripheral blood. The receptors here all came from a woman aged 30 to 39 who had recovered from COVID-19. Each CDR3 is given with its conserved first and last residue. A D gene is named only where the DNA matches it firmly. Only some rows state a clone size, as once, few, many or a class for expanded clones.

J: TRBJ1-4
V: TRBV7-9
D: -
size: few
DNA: TGTGCCAGCAGCGGACGGCTCCCGGGGGAAAAACTGTTTTTT
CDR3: CASSGRLPGEKLFF

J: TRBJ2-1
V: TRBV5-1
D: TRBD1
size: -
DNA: TGCGCCAGCAGCTTGTTAGTAGGGACAGGAACCTACAATGAGCAGTTCTTC
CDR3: CASSLLVGTGTYNEQFF

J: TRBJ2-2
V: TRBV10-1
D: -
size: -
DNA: TGCGCCAGCACCCGCGATCGGACCGGGGAGCTGTTTTTT
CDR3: CASTRDRTGELFF

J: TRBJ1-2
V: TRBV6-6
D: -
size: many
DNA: TGTGCCAGCAGACTAGGGGAGGACTATGGCTACACCTTC
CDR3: CASRLGEDYGYTF

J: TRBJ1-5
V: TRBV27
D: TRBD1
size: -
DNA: TGTGCCAGCAGCCCTCGGGGACAGTTCAATCAGCCCCAGCATTTT
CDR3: CASSPRGQFNQPQHF

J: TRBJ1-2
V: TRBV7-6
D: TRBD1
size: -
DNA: TGTGCCAGCAGCCTCGGACAGGGGGCGAATTATGGCTACACCTTC
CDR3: CASSLGQGANYGYTF

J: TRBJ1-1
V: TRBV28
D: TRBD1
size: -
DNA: TGTGCCAGCAGTTTATTATCTAAGGGACAGGGAACCGCTTTCTTT
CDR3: CASSLLSKGQGTAFF

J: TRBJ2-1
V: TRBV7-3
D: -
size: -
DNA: TGTGCCAGCAGCTTAACTGGGCAGGGTTCCGGAGATGAGCAGTTCTTC
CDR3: CASSLTGQGSGDEQFF

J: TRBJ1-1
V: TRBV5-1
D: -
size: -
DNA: TGCGCCAGCAGCTTGAGGGGTATGAACACTGAAGCTTTCTTT
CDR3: CASSLRGMNTEAFF

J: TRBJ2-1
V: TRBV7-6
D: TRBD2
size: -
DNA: TGTGCCAGCAGCTTTGGGACTAGCGGGAGGGCCCGTGGTTCCTACAATGAGCAGTTCTTC
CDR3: CASSFGTSGRARGSYNEQFF

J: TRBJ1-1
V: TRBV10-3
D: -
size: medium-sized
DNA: TGTGCCATCAGTGAGGGCAGAGGCACTGAAGCTTTCTTT
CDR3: CAISEGRGTEAFF

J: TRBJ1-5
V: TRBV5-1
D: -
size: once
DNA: TGCGCCAGCAGCTTGGGAGGTCCAGAATATAGCAATCAGCCCCAGCATTTT
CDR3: CASSLGGPEYSNQPQHF

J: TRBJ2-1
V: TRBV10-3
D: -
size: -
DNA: TGTGCCATCAGTACCCCAGTGGGAGGTACTCGGAATGAGCAGTTCTTC
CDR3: CAISTPVGGTRNEQFF

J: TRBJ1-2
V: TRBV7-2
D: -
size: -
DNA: TGTGCCAGCAGCTTAGGTAGCGGGGGACTTATTAACTATGGCTACACCTTC
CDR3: CASSLGSGGLINYGYTF

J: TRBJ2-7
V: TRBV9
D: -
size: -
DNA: TGTGCCAGCAGCGTAGGTGGCGGGACCTACGAGCAGTACTTC
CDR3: CASSVGGGTYEQYF

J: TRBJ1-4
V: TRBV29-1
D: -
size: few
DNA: TGCAGCGTTGGGACGGGGTCCGGGGTGTCTAATGAAAAACTGTTTTTT
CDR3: CSVGTGSGVSNEKLFF

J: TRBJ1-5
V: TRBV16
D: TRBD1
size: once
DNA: TGTGCCAGCAGCGAGGGACAGGGAGGCACTCAGCCCCAGCATTTT
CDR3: CASSEGQGGTQPQHF

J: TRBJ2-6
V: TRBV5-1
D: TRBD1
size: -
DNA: TGCGCCAGCAGCTTAACCGGGACAGGGATGTGGTCTGGGGCCAACGTCCTGACTTTC
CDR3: CASSLTGTGMWSGANVLTF

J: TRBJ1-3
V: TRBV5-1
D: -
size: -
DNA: TGCGCCAGCAGCTTGGTAGGAGACCCCCGAAACACCATATATTTT
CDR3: CASSLVGDPRNTIYF

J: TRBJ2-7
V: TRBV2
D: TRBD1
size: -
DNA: TGTGCCAGTAAAACGGGACAGGGAGTCTACGAGCAGTACTTC
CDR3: CASKTGQGVYEQYF

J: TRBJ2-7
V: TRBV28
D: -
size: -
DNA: TGTGCCAGCAGTCCCTTCGCACAGGGATACGAGCAGTACTTC
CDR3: CASSPFAQGYEQYF

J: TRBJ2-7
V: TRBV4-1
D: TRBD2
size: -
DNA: TGCGCCAGCAGCCAAGCTAGCGGGAGTCTACCTAACGAGCAGTACTTC
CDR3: CASSQASGSLPNEQYF

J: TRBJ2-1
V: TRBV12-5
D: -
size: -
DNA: TGTGCTAGTGGTGTACAGGGTCTTGAGCAGTTCTTC
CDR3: CASGVQGLEQFF

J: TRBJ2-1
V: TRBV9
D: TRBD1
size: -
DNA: TGTGCCAGCAGCGAGGGGACCCCGGACAGGGGCCCCTACAATGAGCAGTTCTTC
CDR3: CASSEGTPDRGPYNEQFF

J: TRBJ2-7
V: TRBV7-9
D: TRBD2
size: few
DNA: TGTGCCAGCAGCGCTCCGAAGCGGGGCTATCAGGAGCAGTACTTC
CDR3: CASSAPKRGYQEQYF

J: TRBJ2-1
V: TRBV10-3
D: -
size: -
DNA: TGTGCCATCAGTGAGTCAGGCAGGGGGGAACTCTTC
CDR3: CAISESGRGELF

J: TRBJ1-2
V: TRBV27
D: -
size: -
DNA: TGTGCCAGCAGTTTTCGGCAGGGTCACGGCTACACCTTC
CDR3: CASSFRQGHGYTF

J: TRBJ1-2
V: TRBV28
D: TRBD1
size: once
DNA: TGTGCCAGCAGTTCCCCAGGGGGGTTCGTCTATGGCTACACCTTC
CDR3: CASSSPGGFVYGYTF

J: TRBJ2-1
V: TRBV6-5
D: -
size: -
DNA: TGTGCCAGCAGTTATGGAGGGGCTGCCAATGAGCAGTTCTTC
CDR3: CASSYGGAANEQFF

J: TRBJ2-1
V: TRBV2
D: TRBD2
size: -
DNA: TGTGCCAGCAATAGCGGGCAATACAATGAGCAGTTCTTC
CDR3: CASNSGQYNEQFF

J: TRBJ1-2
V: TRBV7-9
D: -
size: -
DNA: TGTGCCAGCAGCTTAGGGTCGCAGGGCCCCGGCTACACCTTC
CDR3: CASSLGSQGPGYTF

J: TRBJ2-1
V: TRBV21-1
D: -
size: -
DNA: TGTGCCAGCAGCCAATTCTGCGGGGGCGGAGAGCAGTTCTTC
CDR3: CASSQFCGGGEQFF

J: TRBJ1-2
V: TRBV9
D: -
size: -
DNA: TGTGCCAGCAGCGGATTACAGGGTCTGGCTAACTATGGCTACACCTTC
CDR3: CASSGLQGLANYGYTF

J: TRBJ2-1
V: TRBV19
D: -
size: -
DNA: TGTGCCAGTAGTATCGATGCTGCAGGGGCACGGCTTGGCGGGTTAAATGAGCAGTTCTTC
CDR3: CASSIDAAGARLGGLNEQFF

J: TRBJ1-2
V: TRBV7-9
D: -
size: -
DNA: TGTGCCAGCAGCTTTAAGAATCCTAGCCGGGGCTACACCTTC
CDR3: CASSFKNPSRGYTF

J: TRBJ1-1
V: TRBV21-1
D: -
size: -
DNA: TGTGCCAGCAGCAAATCGACGATGAGGGTACCCCGCCGACTTAAGACTGAAGCTTTCTTT
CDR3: CASSKSTMRVPRRLKTEAFF

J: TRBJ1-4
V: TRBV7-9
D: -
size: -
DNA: TGTGCCAGCAGCCCTCTAGGGGGAACTAATGAAAAACTGTTTTTT
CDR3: CASSPLGGTNEKLFF

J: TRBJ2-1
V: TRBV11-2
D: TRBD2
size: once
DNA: TGTGCCAGCGAGGAGGGAGGGTTTACTTCCTACAATGAGCAGTTCTTC
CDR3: CASEEGGFTSYNEQFF